This T cell receptor (beta chain) emerged from a study of prognosis after radiotherapy for stage I lung cancer. Trimming removed 4 bases from V and 6 bases from J, with 14 bases in between. The CDR3 covers 14 residues. Germline V gene data show CDR1 as KGHDR and CDR2 as SFDVKD. TCR beta CDR3 amplification from genomic DNA was performed by two-round multiplex PCR. During first-round PCR, primers specific to each TRBV and TRBJ gene were used. MiXCR, run by TCRdb on the multiplex PCR reads, gives a single entry per CDR3 protein. The table includes roughly 13,000 distinct CDR3 sequences, roughly 50% detected once. As to this clonotype: What it binds is not known.

Whole-study results and caveats: Differing TRBV and TRBJ gene usage was reportedly seen between patients with and without metastases.

This TCR was sampled from a donor older than 45 with non-small cell lung cancer. The sample consisted of PBMCs, taken before or after stereotactic body radiation therapy (not recorded which). The V call is TRBV24-1, the J call TRBJ1-1; a possible D gene is TRBD1 (5 bases). Written as DNA, the CDR3 is TGTGCCACCAGTGACCCCGGGACTAGGGCTGAAGCTTTCTTT. It encodes CATSDPGTRAEAFF.